The entry below gives a single TCR beta chain sequence along with its context. Its antigen is still unknown. The limits of the CDR3 on the DNA are not certain, so only TCRdb's listed CDR3 is given. Other DNA sequences in the sample encode the same CDR3. The data derive from a study of shared clonotypes between healthy human individuals. TCRdb's copy holds only in-frame clones and misses some; the assay was immunoSEQ multiplex PCR. The data hold 2 million or so clones, with about 95% observed a single time. The CDR3 spans 14 residues, counting both ends. Germline V lookup: CDR1 SGHRS, CDR2 YFSETQ. Whole-study findings and limits: Richness estimates generally favored naive over memory subsets.

Naive CD8 populations comprised CD45RO-negative cells positively selected for CCR7, excluding terminally differentiated effector memory CD45RA+ cells. The rearrangement links TRBV5-1 to TRBJ2-7; no DNA check was done on the table's D call, TRBD1. This TCR was sampled from a man between 18 and 35 years old in good health. Sequenced sample: naive CD8+ T cells sorted from blood. CDR3 residues: CASSVGQGAYEQYF.